This T cell receptor (beta chain) was captured by sequencing in a study of blood T cell repertoires in COVID-19. Produced via immunoSEQ multiplex PCR; TCRdb's table is partial and in-frame only. The data hold about 410,000 clones, with approximately 90% observed a single time. Germline CDR1 is SGHNT and CDR2 is YENEEA. Trimming removed 6 bases from V and 12 bases from J; junction bases left unmatched: 10. CDR3 length: 13 amino acids. The receptor was isolated from a woman in her forties with COVID-19, enrolled during active disease. Input material: peripheral blood. This sequence joins TRBV11-3 and TRBJ1-1; TRBD1 agrees at 10 bases. The CDR3 nucleotides are TGTGCCAGCAGTATCCGACAGGGGGCTGGAACTTTCTTT. This sequence encodes CASSIRQGAGTFF. Drawing the rest from reference TRBV11-3 and TRBJ1-1, the complete variable domain is EAGVVQSPRYKIIEKKQPVAFWCNPISGHNTLYWYLQNLGQGPELLIRYENEEAVDDSQLPKDRFSAERLKGVDSTLKIQPAELGDSAVYLCASSIRQGAGTFFGQGTRLTVV.